Below are 25 T cell receptor beta chains sequenced from a single sample in a study of early T cells in non-severe SARS-CoV-2 infection. TCRdb used MiXCR to reprocess the 5' RACE reads, holding one entry per CDR3 protein. The table lists 70,000 to 95,000 distinct CDR3 sequences, roughly 15% of them singletons. Material: whole blood. The origin of the receptors is an adult who was a healthcare worker with PCR-confirmed SARS-CoV-2 infection or an uninfected control (not recorded which).

This clonotype was counted a few times. The V call is TRBV6-2 or TRBV6-3, the J call TRBJ2-5; D ambiguous. CDR1 and CDR2 from the germline V gene are MNHEY and SVGEGT. The CDR3 totals 14 residues. With 2 bases removed from V and 6 bases from J, the gap between germline ends came to 13 bases. CDR3 sequence reads: CASSYNSAVKTQYF. The CDR3 DNA reads as TGTGCCAGCAGTTACAACTCTGCGGTTAAGACCCAGTACTTC.

This clonotype turned up a few times. The chain joins TRBV12-5 to TRBJ2-5; D is undetermined. This CDR3 is built from 14 residues. Germline CDR1 reads LGHNT; CDR2 reads FRNRAP. The V gene lost 5 bases and the J gene lost 3 bases, with 13 bases spanning the gap. In nucleotides, the CDR3 is TGTGCTAGTGGTACCAGGTTGAATGAAGAGACCCAGTACTTC. Its translation is CASGTRLNEETQYF.

This clonotype has a handful of counts. This chain links TRBV11-2 with TRBJ2-3, with a possible D match to TRBD2 (5 bases). V lost 7 bases and J lost 6, with 23 bases in between. CDR3 size: 16 residues. Germline V gene sequence: CDR1 SGHAT, CDR2 FQNNGV. The chain's CDR3 is CASTSPTRGKLDTQYF. CDR3 in DNA: TGTGCCAGCACCTCCCCCACACGGGGTAAATTGGATACGCAGTATTTT.

This clonotype was seen only a few times. V gene TRBV11-2 combines with J gene TRBJ2-3; maybe TRBD1 (6 bases). Looked up from germline, CDR1 is SGHAT and CDR2 is FQNNGV. Trimming left V 4 bases short and J 5 bases short, with 10 bases between. The CDR3 has 13 residues. The CDR3 DNA follows: TGTGCCAGCAGCTGGCACAGGGAAGATACGCAGTATTTT. It is translated as CASSWHREDTQYF.

This clonotype came up a few times. The rearrangement links TRBV3-1 to TRBJ1-5; D unclear. Between the trimmed V and J ends, which lost 4 bases and 4 bases, there was a span of 8 bases. Looked up from germline, CDR1 is LGHDT and CDR2 is YNNKEL (reference sequence). CDR3 length equals 13 residues. The CDR3 region is CASSPGPNQPQHF. The CDR3 DNA is TGTGCCAGCAGCCCTGGGCCTAATCAGCCCCAGCATTTT.

The table lists this clonotype with a count of one. This may come from a read error, since a much larger clone is one base off. The chain combines TRBV3-1 with TRBJ1-5; TRBD1 might be the D (5 bases). Germline values: CDR1 LGHDT, CDR2 YNNKEL (reference sequence). The length of the CDR3 is 15 residues. CDR3 nucleotide sequence: TGTGCCAGCAGCCCTGACTATTGGGGCAATCAGCTCCAGCATTTT. It encodes CASSPDYWGNQLQHF.

The chain has TRBV6-2 or TRBV6-3 and TRBJ2-5, with D possibly being TRBD2 (7 bases). The CDR3 has 13 residues. Trimming shortened V by 5 bases and J by 13 bases, and 20 bases separated the two germline ends. The germline gives CDR1 MNHEY, CDR2 SVGEGT. DNA of the CDR3: TGTGCCAGCAGTGATCATTGGGGGGGGGCCCGGTACTTC. Translating gives CASSDHWGGARYF.

The chain has TRBV4-1 and TRBJ2-1, with 7 positions matching TRBD1. V shed 3 bases and J 1 base; nucleotides not matched to a gene: 6. From germline, CDR1 is MGHRA and CDR2 YSYEKL. The CDR3 loop spans 16 amino acids. As DNA, the CDR3 is TGCGCCAGCAGCCAGACAGGGCTTAGGTCCTACAATGAGCAGTTCTTC. Residues: CASSQTGLRSYNEQFF.

The rearrangement links TRBV18 to TRBJ1-1; unclear D gene. Germline V gives CDR1 KGHSH, CDR2 LQKENI. The V gene lost 1 base and the J gene lost 6 bases, with 12 bases spanning the gap. CDR3 length: 14 amino acids. The CDR3 DNA sequence: TGTGCCAGCTCACCACACATGTCGCTAGCTGAAGCTTTCTTT. This sequence encodes CASSPHMSLAEAFF.

This clonotype was seen a few times. The rearrangement uses TRBV9 and TRBJ1-2; the D is unclear. Germline V gene lookup returns CDR1 SGDLS and CDR2 YYNGEE. This CDR3 is built from 15 residues. V lost 0 bases and J 0 bases, leaving 9 bases between the germline ends. In DNA form, the CDR3 reads TGTGCCAGCAGCGTAGAAAGGGCAGCTAACTATGGCTACACCTTC. Protein: CASSVERAANYGYTF.

The chain has TRBV7-3 and TRBJ2-5; D is unresolved. V shed 5 bases and J shed 3 bases, with 10 bases lying between them. Germline CDR1 reads SGHTA; CDR2 reads FQGTGA. CDR3 length: 13 residues. CDR3 nucleotide sequence: TGTGCCAGCAGCCCGGGTGGGGAAGAGACCCAGTACTTC. This translates into CASSPGGEETQYF. The full variable domain, rest sourced from reference TRBV7-3 and TRBJ2-5, is GAGVSQTPSNKVTEKGKYVELRCDPISGHTALYWYRQSLGQGPEFLIYFQGTGAADDSGLPNDRFFAVRPEGSVSTLKIQRTERGDSAVYLCASSPGGEETQYFGPGTRLLVL.

This clonotype has a handful of counts. The V call is TRBV24-1, the J call TRBJ2-3; 8 bases agree with TRBD1. V lost 5 bases, J lost 7 bases, and 13 bases stayed unmatched. The CDR3 is made up of 16 amino acids. Germline values: CDR1 KGHDR, CDR2 SFDVKD. The CDR3 DNA is TGTGCCACCAGTGGGTTCTTCGGACAGGGTTCTCATACGCAGTATTTT. Translating it yields CATSGFFGQGSHTQYF.

This clonotype was observed many times. This rearrangement joins TRBV10-1 to TRBJ2-2, with TRBD1 matching 8 bases. Germline assignment: CDR1 WNHNN and CDR2 SYGVQD (reference sequence). J gave up 6 bases and V 6 bases, and 6 bases lay outside the gene matches. The CDR3 has 14 amino acids. The CDR3 sequence is CASRVDREAGELFF. For the CDR3, the DNA is TGCGCCAGCAGGGTGGACAGGGAGGCCGGGGAGCTGTTTTTT.

V gene TRBV7-8 combines with J gene TRBJ2-2, with D tentatively TRBD2 (6 bases). Trimming pared 5 bases from V and 0 bases from J, leaving 10 bases between. This CDR3 has 15 amino acids. Per the germline V gene, CDR1 is SGHVS and CDR2 is FQNEAQ. As DNA, the CDR3 is TGTGCCAGCAGCCGCGGGACGGCGAACACCGGGGAGCTGTTTTTT. It codes for CASSRGTANTGELFF.

This clonotype occurred many times. CDR3 amino acids: CASSFTGADGYTF. The CDR3 bases are TGCGCCAGCAGTTTCACAGGGGCAGATGGCTACACCTTC. The chain combines TRBV5-1 with TRBJ1-2; 7 positions match TRBD1. CDR3 length: 13 amino acids. After removal of 5 bases from V and 6 bases from J, the junction contained 7 bases not matched to a gene. Germline lookup yields CDR1 SGHRS and CDR2 YFSETQ.

The V gene is TRBV10-2, the J gene TRBJ2-7; D unclear. V lost 4 bases and J 7 bases, leaving 8 bases between the germline ends. The CDR3 sequence is 11 residues long. In germline, CDR1 is WSHSY, CDR2 SAAADI. The CDR3 nucleotides read TGCGCCAGCAGTGGAGTGGGGGAGCAGTACGTC. Amino acid sequence: CASSGVGEQYV.

This clonotype was seen at least ten times. The chain has TRBV5-1 and TRBJ1-1, with 8 bases lining up with TRBD1. This CDR3 is 17 amino acids long. Per germline, CDR1 SGHRS and CDR2 YFSETQ. The trim removed 0 bases at V and 1 base at J, leaving 8 bases unmatched. Here the CDR3 reads CASSLGQGRGSNTEAFF. CDR3 DNA sequence: TGCGCCAGCAGCTTGGGACAGGGGCGGGGTTCGAACACTGAAGCTTTCTTT.

The chain has TRBV4-1 and TRBJ1-4, with 7 bases aligning to TRBD1. Looked up from germline, CDR1 is MGHRA and CDR2 is YSYEKL. V shed 1 base and J 4 bases; nucleotides not matched to a gene: 6. This CDR3 contains 16 residues. CDR3 loop: CASSQGSRGDNEKLFF. The DNA of the CDR3 is TGCGCCAGCAGCCAAGGCAGCAGGGGGGATAATGAAAAACTGTTTTTT.

The V gene is TRBV3-1, the J gene TRBJ2-1, with 7 bases aligning to TRBD2. The V and J ends lost 1 base and 5 bases, in that order; junction bases with no gene match: 11. The CDR3 loop spans 17 amino acids. CDR1 and CDR2 (germline): LGHDT, YNNKEL (reference sequence). CDR3 coding DNA: TGTGCCAGCAGCCAAGGCTTGGCGGGGGTGAAAAACAATGAGCAGTTCTTC. Translating gives CASSQGLAGVKNNEQFF.

The chain is built from TRBV18 and TRBJ2-3; D may match TRBD1 or TRBD2 (6 bases each). V was shortened by 3 bases and J by 3 bases, with 13 bases between the two germline ends. The CDR3 spans 15 residues. Per the germline V gene, CDR1 is KGHSH and CDR2 is LQKENI. The CDR3 DNA reads TGTGCCAGCTCACCGTTAAGGGGGGCGACAGATACGCAGTATTTT. Amino acids: CASSPLRGATDTQYF.

This rearrangement joins TRBV10-2 to TRBJ1-2, with 8 bases identical to TRBD1. CDR1 and CDR2 from the germline V gene are WSHSY and SAAADI. With 6 bases clipped from V and 8 bases from J, the junction kept 5 bases outside the gene matches. There are 12 residues in the CDR3. Written as DNA, the CDR3 is TGCGCCAGCAGCTCACAGGGGGTCGGCTACACCTTC. It translates to CASSSQGVGYTF.

This clonotype was seen a few times. The chain recombines TRBV14 with TRBJ2-3, with TRBD2 identical over 10 bases. This CDR3 has 16 residues. Per germline, CDR1 SGHDN and CDR2 FVKESK. V gave up 4 bases and J gave up 2 bases; unmatched junction bases: 6. Written as DNA, the CDR3 is TGTGCCAGCAGCCTGATAGCGGGGGGATACACAGATACGCAGTATTTT. As protein: CASSLIAGGYTDTQYF. Drawing the rest from reference TRBV14 and TRBJ2-3, the complete variable domain is EAGVTQFPSHSVIEKGQTVTLRCDPISGHDNLYWYRRVMGKEIKFLLHFVKESKQDESGMPNNRFLAERTGGTYSTLKVQPAELEDSGVYFCASSLIAGGYTDTQYFGPGTRLTVL.

The chain links TRBV7-2 to TRBJ1-2, with 10 nucleotides matching TRBD1. V shed 5 bases, J shed 0 bases, and the junction held 12 bases outside the gene matches. The germline V gene has CDR1 SGHTA and CDR2 FQGNSA. The CDR3 extends over 18 amino acids. This chain's CDR3 is CASSPVGQGTFPNYGYTF. The CDR3 DNA sequence: TGTGCCAGCAGCCCCGTGGGACAGGGGACGTTCCCTAACTATGGCTACACCTTC.

CDR3: CASSTDSKPQHF. CDR3 DNA sequence: TGTGCCAGCAGCACGGACAGTAAGCCCCAGCATTTT. V gene TRBV7-2 combines with J gene TRBJ1-5, with D perhaps TRBD1 (6 bases). V lost 5 bases to trimming and J lost 8 bases, with 10 bases between them. This CDR3 spans 12 amino acids. Germline CDR1 SGHTA, CDR2 FQGNSA.

This clonotype was recorded many times. V and J are TRBV5-6 and TRBJ2-7; TRBD2 aligns across 7 bases. Trimming removed 2 bases from V and 5 bases from J; junction bases left unmatched: 7. The CDR3 contains 14 residues. The germline V gene encodes CDR1 SGHDT and CDR2 YYEEEE. CDR3 DNA sequence: TGTGCCAGCAGCTTAGGTCGGGGGGATAACGAGCAGTACGTC. It is translated as CASSLGRGDNEQYV.